The rows below give T cell receptor beta chains drawn from one sample of a study of T cell changes during pregnancy in multiple sclerosis. Libraries were prepared by immunoSEQ multiplex PCR; TCRdb keeps only in-frame clonotypes and omits some of them. Of 20,000 to 25,000 clones in the sample, 80% to 95% were seen once. This specimen consisted of CD8+ T cells from peripheral blood mononuclear cells, obtained in the third trimester of pregnancy. All receptors derive from a female donor with multiple sclerosis, enrolled in a pregnancy study. The CDR3 runs from the conserved cysteine through the conserved F or W. Fields, in order: V gene, clone size, J gene, D gene, CDR3 DNA, CDR3 protein. A D gene is named only where the DNA matches it firmly. The listing skips clone size in some rows; elsewhere it reads once, few, many or a size class.

V gene: TRBV7-9
clone size: .
J gene: TRBJ2-1
D gene: .
CDR3 DNA: TGTGCCAGCAGCGTACCCGGGACTGTTTACAATGAGCAGTTCTTC
CDR3 protein: CASSVPGTVYNEQFF

V gene: TRBV4-2
clone size: .
J gene: TRBJ1-1
D gene: TRBD1
CDR3 DNA: TGTGCCAGCAGCCACCTACCGGGACAGGGGGGAGACACTGAAGCTTTCTTT
CDR3 protein: CASSHLPGQGGDTEAFF

V gene: TRBV15
clone size: few
J gene: TRBJ1-1
D gene: TRBD1
CDR3 DNA: TGTGCCACCAGCAGTGACAGGGGCCCGAACACTGAAGCTTTCTTT
CDR3 protein: CATSSDRGPNTEAFF

V gene: TRBV19
clone size: .
J gene: TRBJ1-5
D gene: TRBD1
CDR3 DNA: TGTGCCAGTAGTGTCTACAGGGGAGAGGGGGTTTTTAGCAATCAGCCCCAGCATTTT
CDR3 protein: CASSVYRGEGVFSNQPQHF

V gene: TRBV7-8
clone size: .
J gene: TRBJ1-1
D gene: TRBD1
CDR3 DNA: TGTGCCAGCAGCTTAGCGGGGACAGGGGGCGGAGGCGCTGAAGCTTTCTTT
CDR3 protein: CASSLAGTGGGGAEAFF

V gene: TRBV28
clone size: .
J gene: TRBJ1-1
D gene: .
CDR3 DNA: TGTGCCAGCAATGACTTTGAGAACACTGAAGCTTTCTTT
CDR3 protein: CASNDFENTEAFF

V gene: TRBV4-3
clone size: .
J gene: TRBJ2-5
D gene: .
CDR3 DNA: TGCGCCAGCAGCCAAGAAAGGTTAGCTGGGGAGACCCAGTACTTC
CDR3 protein: CASSQERLAGETQYF

V gene: TRBV2
clone size: .
J gene: TRBJ1-2
D gene: TRBD1
CDR3 DNA: TGTGCCAGCAGCGACCCGGGACAGGGACAGTATGGCTACACCTTC
CDR3 protein: CASSDPGQGQYGYTF

V gene: TRBV12-5
clone size: .
J gene: TRBJ2-3
D gene: .
CDR3 DNA: TGTGCTAGTGGTTTATCTACAGGAACCAGCACAGATACGCAGTATTTT
CDR3 protein: CASGLSTGTSTDTQYF

V gene: TRBV27
clone size: .
J gene: TRBJ1-5
D gene: .
CDR3 DNA: TGTGCCAGCAGTTTAGGAGGGTTTGGAAGCAATCAGCCCCAGCATTTT
CDR3 protein: CASSLGGFGSNQPQHF

V gene: TRBV27
clone size: .
J gene: TRBJ1-5
D gene: .
CDR3 DNA: TGTGCCAGCAGTTCGCTTCCGTTAGGGGCTGAGGGGGAGCCCCAGCATTTT
CDR3 protein: CASSSLPLGAEGEPQHF

V gene: TRBV7-9
clone size: .
J gene: TRBJ2-1
D gene: .
CDR3 DNA: TGTGCCAGCAGCTTATTGAGCGGCACGCAGGAGGAGCAGTTCTTC
CDR3 protein: CASSLLSGTQEEQFF